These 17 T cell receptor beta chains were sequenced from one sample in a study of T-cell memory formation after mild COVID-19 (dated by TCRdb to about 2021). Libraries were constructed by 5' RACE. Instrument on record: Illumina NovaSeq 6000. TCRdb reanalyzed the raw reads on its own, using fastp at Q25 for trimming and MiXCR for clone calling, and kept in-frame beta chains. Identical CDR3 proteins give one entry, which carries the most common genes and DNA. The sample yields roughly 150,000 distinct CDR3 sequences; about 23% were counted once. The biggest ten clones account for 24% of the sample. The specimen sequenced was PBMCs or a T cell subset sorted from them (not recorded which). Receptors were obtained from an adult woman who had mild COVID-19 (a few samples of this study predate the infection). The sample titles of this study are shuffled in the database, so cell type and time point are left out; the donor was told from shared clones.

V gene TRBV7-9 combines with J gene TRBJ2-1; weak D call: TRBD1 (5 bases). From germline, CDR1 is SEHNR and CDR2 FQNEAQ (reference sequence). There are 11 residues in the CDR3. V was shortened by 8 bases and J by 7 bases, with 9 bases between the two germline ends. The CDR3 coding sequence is TGTGCCAGCGGGGCCCTAAATGAGCAGTTCTTC. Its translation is CASGALNEQFF. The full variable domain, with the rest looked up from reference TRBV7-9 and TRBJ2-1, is DTGVSQNPRHKITKRGQNVTFRCDPISEHNRLYWYRQTLGQGPEFLTYFQNEAQLEKSRLLSDRFSAERPKGSFSTLEIQRTEQGDSAMYLCASGALNEQFFGPGTRLTVL.

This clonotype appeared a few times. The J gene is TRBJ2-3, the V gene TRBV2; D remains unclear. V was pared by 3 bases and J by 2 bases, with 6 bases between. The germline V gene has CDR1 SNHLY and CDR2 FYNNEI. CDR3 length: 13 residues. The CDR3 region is CASSEGFTDTQYF. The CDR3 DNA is TGTGCCAGCAGTGAGGGGTTCACAGATACGCAGTATTTT.

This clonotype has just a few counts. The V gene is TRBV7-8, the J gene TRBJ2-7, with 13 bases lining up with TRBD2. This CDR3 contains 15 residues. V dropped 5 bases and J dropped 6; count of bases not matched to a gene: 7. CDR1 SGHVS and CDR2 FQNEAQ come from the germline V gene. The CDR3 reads CASSRLAGGSPEQYF. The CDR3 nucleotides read TGTGCCAGCAGCAGACTAGCGGGGGGCTCTCCCGAGCAGTACTTC.

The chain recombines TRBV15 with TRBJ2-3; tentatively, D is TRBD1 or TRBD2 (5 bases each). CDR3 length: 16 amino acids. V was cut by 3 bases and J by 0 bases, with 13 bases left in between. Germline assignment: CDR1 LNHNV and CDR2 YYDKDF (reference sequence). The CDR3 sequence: CATSSPPGPSTDTQYF. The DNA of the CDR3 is TGTGCCACCAGCAGTCCTCCGGGACCTAGCACAGATACGCAGTATTTT. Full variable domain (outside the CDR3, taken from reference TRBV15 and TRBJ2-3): DAMVIQNPRYQVTQFGKPVTLSCSQTLNHNVMYWYQQKSSQAPKLLFHYYDKDFNNEADTPDNFQSRRPNTSFCFLDIRSPGLGDTAMYLCATSSPPGPSTDTQYFGPGTRLTVL.

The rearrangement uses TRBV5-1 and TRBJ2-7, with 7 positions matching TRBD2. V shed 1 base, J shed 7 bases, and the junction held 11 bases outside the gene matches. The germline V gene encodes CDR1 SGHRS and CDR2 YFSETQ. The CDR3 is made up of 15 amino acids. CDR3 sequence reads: CASSLYAGEVKEQYF. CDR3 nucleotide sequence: TGCGCCAGCAGCTTGTATGCGGGAGAGGTGAAAGAGCAGTACTTC.

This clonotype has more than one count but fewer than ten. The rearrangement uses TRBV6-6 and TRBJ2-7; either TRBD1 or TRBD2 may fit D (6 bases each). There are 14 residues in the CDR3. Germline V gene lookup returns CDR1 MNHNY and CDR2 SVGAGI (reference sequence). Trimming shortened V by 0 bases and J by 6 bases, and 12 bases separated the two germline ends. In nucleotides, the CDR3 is TGTGCCAGCAGTTACTCCCAGGGGACTGGCGAGCAGTACTTC. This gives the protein CASSYSQGTGEQYF.

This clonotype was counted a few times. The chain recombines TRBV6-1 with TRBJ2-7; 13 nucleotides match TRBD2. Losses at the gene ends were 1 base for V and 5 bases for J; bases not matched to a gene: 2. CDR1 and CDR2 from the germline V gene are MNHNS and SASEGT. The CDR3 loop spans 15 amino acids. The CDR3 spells CASSEELAGGNEQYF. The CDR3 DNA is TGTGCCAGCAGTGAAGAACTAGCGGGAGGGAACGAGCAGTACTTC.

CDR3 DNA: TGTGCCAGCAGCTTAGTCCCACCAGGCGGGAGTAGCTCCTACGAGCAGTACTTC. Protein sequence: CASSLVPPGGSSSYEQYF. The V gene is TRBV7-9, the J gene TRBJ2-7; 7 bases align to TRBD2. V lost 1 base, J lost 0 bases, and 12 bases stayed unmatched. Germline V lookup: CDR1 SEHNR, CDR2 FQNEAQ (reference sequence). This CDR3 is 18 amino acids long.

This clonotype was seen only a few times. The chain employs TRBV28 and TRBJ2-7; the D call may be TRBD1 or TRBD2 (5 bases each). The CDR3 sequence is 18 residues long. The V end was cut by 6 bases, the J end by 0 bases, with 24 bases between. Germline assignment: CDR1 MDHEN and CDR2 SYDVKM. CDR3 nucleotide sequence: TGTGCCAGCAGCTTCATTAGCCCCTTAGAGGGGTTCTCCTACGAGCAGTACTTC. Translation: CASSFISPLEGFSYEQYF. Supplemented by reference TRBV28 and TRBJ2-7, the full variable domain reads DVKVTQSSRYLVKRTGEKVFLECVQDMDHENMFWYRQDPGLGLRLIYFSYDVKMKEKGDIPEGYSVSREKKERFSLILESASTNQTSMYLCASSFISPLEGFSYEQYFGPGTRLTVT.

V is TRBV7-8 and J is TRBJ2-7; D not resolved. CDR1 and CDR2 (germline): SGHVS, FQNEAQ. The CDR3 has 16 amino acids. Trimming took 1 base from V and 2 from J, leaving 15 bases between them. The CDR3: CASSLEAGSAAYEQYF. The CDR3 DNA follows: TGTGCCAGCAGCTTAGAAGCCGGGTCAGCTGCCTACGAGCAGTACTTC.

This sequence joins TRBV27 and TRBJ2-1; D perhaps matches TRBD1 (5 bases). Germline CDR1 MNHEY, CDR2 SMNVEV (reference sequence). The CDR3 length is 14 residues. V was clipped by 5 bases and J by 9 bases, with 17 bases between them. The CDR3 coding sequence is TGTGCCAGCAGTCCGTCACAGGATTTGGGTGAGCAGTTCTTC. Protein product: CASSPSQDLGEQFF.

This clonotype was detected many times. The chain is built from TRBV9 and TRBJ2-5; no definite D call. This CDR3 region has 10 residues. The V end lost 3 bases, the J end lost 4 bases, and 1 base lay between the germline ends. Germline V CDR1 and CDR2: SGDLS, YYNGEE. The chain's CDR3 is CASSGETQYF. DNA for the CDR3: TGTGCCAGCAGCGGAGAGACCCAGTACTTC.

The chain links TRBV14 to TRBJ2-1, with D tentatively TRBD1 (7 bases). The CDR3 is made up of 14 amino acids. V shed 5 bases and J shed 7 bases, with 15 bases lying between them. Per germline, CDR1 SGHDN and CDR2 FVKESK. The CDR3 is CASSSAGGLNEQFF. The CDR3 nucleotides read TGTGCCAGCAGCTCTGCAGGGGGGTTAAATGAGCAGTTCTTC. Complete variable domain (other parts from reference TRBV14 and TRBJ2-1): EAGVTQFPSHSVIEKGQTVTLRCDPISGHDNLYWYRRVMGKEIKFLLHFVKESKQDESGMPNNRFLAERTGGTYSTLKVQPAELEDSGVYFCASSSAGGLNEQFFGPGTRLTVL.

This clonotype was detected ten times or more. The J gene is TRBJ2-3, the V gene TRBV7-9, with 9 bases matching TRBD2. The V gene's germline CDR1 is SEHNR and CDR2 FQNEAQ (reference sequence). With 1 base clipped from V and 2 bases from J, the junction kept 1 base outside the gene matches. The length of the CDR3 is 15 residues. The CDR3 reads CASSLVAGDTDTQYF. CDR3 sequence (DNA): TGTGCCAGCAGCTTAGTAGCGGGAGACACAGATACGCAGTATTTT.

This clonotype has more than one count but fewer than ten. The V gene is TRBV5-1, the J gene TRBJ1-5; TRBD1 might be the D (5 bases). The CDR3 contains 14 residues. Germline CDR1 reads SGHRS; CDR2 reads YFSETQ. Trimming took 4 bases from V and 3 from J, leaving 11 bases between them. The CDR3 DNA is TGCGCCAGCAGCCCGGGGGATTACAATCAGCCCCAGCATTTT. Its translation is CASSPGDYNQPQHF.

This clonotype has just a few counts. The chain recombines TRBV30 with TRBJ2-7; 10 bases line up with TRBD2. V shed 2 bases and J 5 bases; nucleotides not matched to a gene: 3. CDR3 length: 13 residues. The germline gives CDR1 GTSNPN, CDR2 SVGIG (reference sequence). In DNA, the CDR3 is TGTGCCTGGAGTTATCTAGCGGGAGACGAGCAGTACTTC. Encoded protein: CAWSYLAGDEQYF.

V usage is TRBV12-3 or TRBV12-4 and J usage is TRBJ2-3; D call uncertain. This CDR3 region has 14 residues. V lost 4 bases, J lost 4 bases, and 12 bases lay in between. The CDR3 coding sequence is TGTGCCAGCAGTTCCCCCGAGGAGCCAGATACGCAGTATTTT. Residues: CASSSPEEPDTQYF.